The clone carrying this T cell receptor (beta chain) was observed many times. Its specificity is not known. Other nucleotide sequences in the sample specify the same CDR3. The entry originates in a study of T cells after posttransplantation cyclophosphamide. General observations from the study: TRB overlap between skin or GI tissue T cells and blood was limited.

Repertoires were generated with immunoSEQ multiplex PCR, while TCRdb's copy carries only in-frame clones and drops some. The sample shows about 40,000 clones, none of them appearing just once. V was shortened by 2 bases and J by 5 bases, with 4 bases between the two germline ends. This CDR3 contains 12 residues. From germline, CDR1 is SGHAT and CDR2 FQDESV (reference sequence). Sequenced input: PBMCs. The sequence was obtained from a woman aged 45 to 65 in good health and a related stem cell transplant donor. This chain links TRBV11-1 with TRBJ2-1, with D hard to call. The CDR3 loop reads CASSLTDNEQFF. The CDR3 nucleotides are TGTGCCAGCAGCTTAACAGACAATGAGCAGTTCTTC.